Listed here are 31 T cell receptor beta chains from one sample, sequenced in a study of cytomegalovirus exposure and HLA in healthy donors. Clones were sequenced by immunoSEQ multiplex PCR, and TCRdb holds only the in-frame ones, with some missing. The repertoire holds roughly 170,000 clones, with 84% as singletons. What was sequenced was PBMCs. Receptor source: a woman between 18 and 29 years old in good health and CMV-seropositive.

The chain recombines TRBV5-4 with TRBJ2-7, with 8 positions matching TRBD1. The CDR3 runs 12 residues. J was trimmed by 3 bases and V by 4 bases; bases with no gene match: 0. The germline CDR1 and CDR2 sequences are SGHNT and YYREEE (reference sequence). CDR3 nucleotide sequence: TGTGCCAGCAGCGGACAGGGCTACGAGCAGTACTTC. Protein: CASSGQGYEQYF.

This chain joins TRBV6-1 and TRBJ2-1, with D possibly TRBD1 on 5 matching bases. The CDR3 is 13 amino acids. Germline V lookup: CDR1 MNHNS, CDR2 SASEGT. V was cut by 8 bases and J by 7 bases, with 15 bases left in between. The CDR3 is CASQLPGLNEQFF. The DNA for the CDR3 is TGTGCCAGCCAACTTCCAGGGCTAAATGAGCAGTTCTTC.

The chain employs TRBV12-5 and TRBJ2-1; 8 bases are shared with TRBD1. The CDR3 extends over 16 amino acids. Trimming cost V 2 bases and J 3 bases; bases outside gene matches: 6. Germline values: CDR1 LGHNT, CDR2 FRNRAP. The CDR3 region has the DNA TGTGCTAGTGGTTTGAGGGGGACAGGCGTCTACAATGAGCAGTTCTTC. Amino acids: CASGLRGTGVYNEQFF.

CDR3: CASSSRGSTGELFF. CDR3 bases: TGTGCCAGCAGTTCCAGGGGTTCCACCGGGGAGCTGTTTTTT. The J gene is TRBJ2-2, the V gene TRBV6-6, with D perhaps TRBD1 (6 bases). This CDR3 has 14 residues. Germline V lookup: CDR1 MNHNY, CDR2 SVGAGI (reference sequence). V was pared by 4 bases and J by 4 bases, with 10 bases between.

This chain uses TRBV2 with TRBJ2-7; D unresolved. The V end lost 7 bases, the J end lost 4 bases, and 11 bases lay between the germline ends. The germline V gene encodes CDR1 SNHLY and CDR2 FYNNEI. The CDR3 runs 12 residues. The CDR3 protein is CASTPDSYEQYF. In DNA, the CDR3 is TGTGCCAGCACCCCAGATTCTTACGAGCAGTACTTC.

This clone was seen once. V usage is TRBV4-1 and J usage is TRBJ2-5, with TRBD2 matching over 7 bases. CDR1 and CDR2 from the germline V gene are MGHRA and YSYEKL. The CDR3 is made up of 15 amino acids. V was pared by 4 bases and J by 7 bases, with 12 bases of the junction left unmatched. CDR3 nucleotides: TGCGCCAGCAGCCCCGGACTAGATGAATTGGGGACCCAGTACTTC. This codes for CASSPGLDELGTQYF.

V gene TRBV29-1 combines with J gene TRBJ1-4, with D possibly being TRBD1 (5 bases). CDR1 SQVTM and CDR2 ANQGSEA come from the germline V gene. The V gene lost 5 bases and the J gene lost 8 bases, with 9 bases spanning the gap. The CDR3 is 11 residues long. CDR3 bases: TGCAGCGTTAGGAAGGGGGAAAAACTGTTTTTT. It specifies CSVRKGEKLFF.

CDR3 in amino acids: CASRLTSGNYEQYF. In DNA form, the CDR3 reads TGTGCCAGCAGGCTCACTAGCGGAAACTACGAGCAGTACTTC. The chain has TRBV6-5 and TRBJ2-7; 8 nucleotides align to TRBD2. This CDR3 comprises 14 residues. The V gene's germline CDR1 is MNHEY and CDR2 SVGAGI. V lost 6 bases to trimming and J lost 3 bases; unmatched junction nucleotides: 7.

The rearrangement uses TRBV5-4 and TRBJ1-1; no clear D. Trimming took 3 bases from V and 1 from J, leaving 10 bases between them. This CDR3 contains 14 residues. Germline V gives CDR1 SGHNT, CDR2 YYREEE (reference sequence). This chain's CDR3 is CASSYTTGNTEAFF. In DNA form, the CDR3 reads TGTGCCAGCAGCTATACTACTGGGAACACTGAAGCTTTCTTT.

This clone was seen only once. The chain employs TRBV15 and TRBJ1-2, with TRBD1 matching over 8 bases. The CDR3 length is 14 residues. The V and J ends lost 1 base and 5 bases, in that order; junction bases with no gene match: 3. The V gene's germline CDR1 is LNHNV and CDR2 YYDKDF (reference sequence). CDR3 DNA sequence: TGTGCCACCAGCAGAGCAGGGGGCTTTTATGGCTACACCTTC. It specifies CATSRAGGFYGYTF. The full variable domain, with the rest looked up from reference TRBV15 and TRBJ1-2, is DAMVIQNPRYQVTQFGKPVTLSCSQTLNHNVMYWYQQKSSQAPKLLFHYYDKDFNNEADTPDNFQSRRPNTSFCFLDIRSPGLGDTAMYLCATSRAGGFYGYTFGSGTRLTVV.

In the case of this clone: At one end the junction does not follow the germline gene, possibly because of a read error. The chain is built from TRBV25-1 and TRBJ2-1, with TRBD1 matching over 7 bases. This CDR3 is 12 amino acids long. Germline V gene data show CDR1 as MGHDK and CDR2 as SYGVNS. The CDR3 region has the DNA TGTGCCAGCAGTGGTCGAACAGGGGTATCGCTCTTC. It is translated as CASSGRTGVSLF.

The rearrangement uses TRBV9 and TRBJ2-5; 10 bases align to TRBD2. The junction had 7 bases not matched to a gene; V was cut back by 2 bases and J by 0 bases. The CDR3 is 17 residues long. CDR1 is SGDLS, CDR2 YYNGEE, per germline. The CDR3 region has the DNA TGTGCCAGCAGCGTGGGGGCTAGCGGGGGCTACCAAGAGACCCAGTACTTC. This sequence encodes CASSVGASGGYQETQYF. Using reference TRBV9 and TRBJ2-5 for the parts outside the CDR3, the full variable domain is DSGVTQTPKHLITATGQRVTLRCSPRSGDLSVYWYQQSLDQGLQFLIQYYNGEERAKGNILERFSAQQFPDLHSELNLSSLELGDSALYFCASSVGASGGYQETQYFGPGTRLLVL.

This clone has a handful of counts. CDR3 sequence (DNA): TGTGCCATCAGTGGAGCCGGACAGGGAGGGGATCAGCCCCAGCATTTT. It yields the protein CAISGAGQGGDQPQHF. The J gene is TRBJ1-5, the V gene TRBV10-3, with 8 positions matching TRBD1. J lost 5 bases, V lost 4 bases, and 10 bases had no gene match. CDR1 is ENHRY, CDR2 SYGVKD, per germline. The CDR3 runs to 16 residues.

The rearrangement uses TRBV5-1 and TRBJ2-1, with 7 nucleotides matching TRBD1. Unmatched junction bases numbered 8, after V lost 0 bases and J lost 8 bases. CDR3 length: 15 amino acids. Per germline, CDR1 SGHRS and CDR2 YFSETQ. The CDR3, as DNA: TGCGCCAGCAGCTTGGCCCTGAGCCAGGGGGATGAGCAGTTCTTC. It codes for CASSLALSQGDEQFF.

Comments on this clone: The same CDR3 also results from other DNA sequences found in this sample. The V call is TRBV5-1, the J call TRBJ2-2; 7 nucleotides line up with TRBD1. Germline CDR1 reads SGHRS; CDR2 reads YFSETQ. The CDR3 is 15 residues long. The V and J ends lost 1 base and 2 bases, in that order; junction bases with no gene match: 2. CDR3 in amino acids: CASSLRGPNTGELFF. The CDR3 DNA reads as TGCGCCAGCAGCTTGAGGGGGCCCAACACCGGGGAGCTGTTTTTT.

The chain uses TRBV5-5 and TRBJ1-2; 7 bases line up with TRBD1. The CDR3 has 13 amino acids. Unmatched junction bases numbered 2, after V lost 4 bases and J lost 2 bases. From germline, CDR1 is SGHKS and CDR2 YYEKEE (reference sequence). The CDR3 nucleotides are TGTGCCAGCAGCCAGACAGGGAACTATGGCTACACCTTC. It encodes CASSQTGNYGYTF. Using reference TRBV5-5 and TRBJ1-2 for the parts outside the CDR3, the full variable domain is DAGVTQSPTHLIKTRGQQVTLRCSPISGHKSVSWYQQVLGQGPQFIFQYYEKEERGRGNFPDRFSARQFPNYSSELNVNALLLGDSALYLCASSQTGNYGYTFGSGTRLTVV.

The sample holds one count of this clone. The chain employs TRBV4-2 and TRBJ2-1; 11 nucleotides agree with TRBD2. This CDR3 is 17 amino acids long. Germline V CDR1 and CDR2: LGHNA, YNFKEQ. The J segment lost 3 bases and the V segment lost 0 bases, leaving 4 bases of the junction unmatched. In DNA, the CDR3 is TGTGCCAGCAGCCAAGATACTAGCGGGGGACACTACAATGAGCAGTTCTTC. Its translation is CASSQDTSGGHYNEQFF.

The CDR3 region is CASSPDRMGQFF. CDR3 DNA sequence: TGTGCCAGCAGCCCGGACAGAATGGGGCAGTTCTTC. V and J are TRBV5-5 and TRBJ2-1, with a tentative D call TRBD1 (6 bases). Trimming cost V 4 bases and J 12 bases, with 14 bases left between them. The CDR3 is 12 amino acids. Germline CDR1 SGHKS, CDR2 YYEKEE (reference sequence).

V gene TRBV6-4 combines with J gene TRBJ1-1, with 10 bases that match TRBD1. CDR1 MRHNA and CDR2 SNTAGT come from the germline V gene. This CDR3 comprises 15 residues. The V segment lost 9 bases and the J segment 5 bases; nucleotides outside the gene matches: 12. Written as DNA, the CDR3 is TGTGCCAGGGAAGGGACAGGGGTTAGGAAAACTGAAGCTTTCTTT. It specifies CAREGTGVRKTEAFF.

The genes are TRBV6-5 and TRBJ2-5, with D perhaps matching TRBD1 (6 bases). The CDR3 has 13 amino acids. Germline CDR1 MNHEY, CDR2 SVGAGI. CDR3 nucleotide sequence: TGTGCTACCGGGACAACTATACTGGGGACCCAGTACTTC. As protein: CATGTTILGTQYF.

The rearrangement links TRBV4-1 to TRBJ2-2; 11 nucleotides match TRBD2. Trimming cost V 1 base and J 6 bases; bases outside gene matches: 4. Germline CDR1 MGHRA, CDR2 YSYEKL. The CDR3 sequence is 16 residues long. The CDR3 DNA is TGCGCCAGCAGCCAAGTACCGGGACTAGCGGCCGGGGAGCTGTTTTTT. Protein product: CASSQVPGLAAGELFF.

V usage is TRBV18 and J usage is TRBJ2-5; tentative D call: TRBD2 (7 bases). The CDR3 has 15 amino acids. The V and J ends lost 2 bases and 5 bases respectively, with 15 bases between them. Germline V gene sequence: CDR1 KGHSH, CDR2 LQKENI. The CDR3, as DNA: TGTGCCAGCTCACCAGAAACGGGGGGCCGTGAGACCCAGTACTTC. As protein: CASSPETGGRETQYF. The complete variable domain, with remaining parts taken from reference TRBV18 and TRBJ2-5, reads NAGVMQNPRHLVRRRGQEARLRCSPMKGHSHVYWYRQLPEEGLKFMVYLQKENIIDESGMPKERFSAEFPKEGPSILRIQQVVRGDSAAYFCASSPETGGRETQYFGPGTRLLVL.

V usage is TRBV6-1 and J usage is TRBJ2-3; 11 bases match TRBD2. V shed 4 bases and J 4 bases; nucleotides not matched to a gene: 4. From germline, CDR1 is MNHNS and CDR2 SASEGT. The CDR3 extends over 15 amino acids. The chain's CDR3 is CASSGGLAAADTQYF. Written as DNA, the CDR3 is TGTGCCAGCAGTGGGGGACTAGCGGCCGCAGATACGCAGTATTTT.

This rearrangement joins TRBV10-3 to TRBJ1-2, with TRBD1 matching 7 bases. Germline V gives CDR1 ENHRY, CDR2 SYGVKD. This CDR3 has 14 amino acids. V lost 7 bases to trimming and J lost 6 bases; unmatched junction nucleotides: 11. The CDR3 sequence: CAIIRDRADHGYTF. CDR3 coding DNA: TGTGCCATCATCAGAGACAGGGCCGACCATGGCTACACCTTC.

The gene calls are TRBV19 and TRBJ1-6; the D gene is possibly TRBD1 (5 bases). Germline V gene sequence: CDR1 LNHDA, CDR2 SQIVND (reference sequence). The V gene lost 2 bases and the J gene lost 6 bases, with 8 bases spanning the gap. This CDR3 region has 14 residues. The DNA of the CDR3 is TGTGCCAGTAGTATAAGGGGTAGTAATTCACCCCTCCACTTT. Translated: CASSIRGSNSPLHF.

CDR3 sequence (DNA): TGTGCCAGCAGGAAGAACAGGGGGCGGCCAGATACGCAGTATTTT. It codes for CASRKNRGRPDTQYF. The chain combines TRBV6-5 with TRBJ2-3; 9 nucleotides line up with TRBD1. V was clipped by 6 bases and J by 4 bases; unmatched bases: 8. Germline assignment: CDR1 MNHEY and CDR2 SVGAGI. The CDR3 is 15 residues long.

The chain links TRBV7-2 to TRBJ1-6; D perhaps matches TRBD1 (5 bases). CDR3 size: 15 residues. V was trimmed by 2 bases and J by 7 bases, leaving 12 bases between them. From germline, CDR1 is SGHTA and CDR2 FQGNSA. CDR3 DNA sequence: TGTGCCAGCAGCTTAAGGGGACGGGGGAATTCACCCCTCCACTTT. Translation gives CASSLRGRGNSPLHF.

The gene calls are TRBV7-6 and TRBJ2-5; 8 positions match TRBD2. V was clipped by 1 base and J by 4 bases; unmatched bases: 5. CDR3 length: 15 residues. CDR1 and CDR2 from the germline V gene are SGHVS and FNYEAQ. The CDR3 is CASSLGSGGPETQYF. CDR3 nucleotide sequence: TGTGCCAGCAGCTTAGGGTCGGGGGGGCCAGAGACCCAGTACTTC. Full variable domain (missing parts from reference TRBV7-6 and TRBJ2-5): GAGVSQSPRYKVTKRGQDVALRCDPISGHVSLYWYRQALGQGPEFLTYFNYEAQQDKSGLPNDRFSAERPEGSISTLTIQRTEQRDSAMYRCASSLGSGGPETQYFGPGTRLLVL.

This clone was observed a single time. This same CDR3 is encoded by further DNA sequences in the sample. The chain links TRBV7-2 to TRBJ1-5; D gene ambiguous. The germline CDR1 and CDR2 sequences are SGHTA and FQGNSA. V shed 1 base and J shed 4 bases, with 5 bases lying between them. The CDR3 runs 13 residues. The CDR3 sequence is CASSLGLNQPQHF. Here the CDR3 DNA reads TGTGCCAGCAGCTTAGGACTTAATCAGCCCCAGCATTTT.

The chain combines TRBV6-1 with TRBJ2-7, with a possible D match to TRBD1 (6 bases). The CDR3 extends over 14 amino acids. V was pared by 6 bases and J by 6 bases, with 18 bases between. Germline V gene sequence: CDR1 MNHNS, CDR2 SASEGT. The CDR3 here is CASSYSTGMGEQYF. The CDR3 DNA sequence: TGTGCCAGCAGCTATTCAACAGGGATGGGCGAGCAGTACTTC.

CDR3 sequence reads: CASSVASAVNTGELFF. The CDR3 bases are TGTGCCAGCAGCGTAGCTTCAGCGGTGAACACCGGGGAGCTGTTTTTT. The chain links TRBV9 to TRBJ2-2, with a possible D match to TRBD2 (5 bases). This CDR3 has 16 residues. CDR1 and CDR2 from the germline V gene are SGDLS and YYNGEE. With 0 bases removed from V and 1 base from J, the gap between germline ends came to 10 bases. Combining the CDR3 with reference TRBV9 and TRBJ2-2 gives the whole variable domain DSGVTQTPKHLITATGQRVTLRCSPRSGDLSVYWYQQSLDQGLQFLIQYYNGEERAKGNILERFSAQQFPDLHSELNLSSLELGDSALYFCASSVASAVNTGELFFGEGSRLTVL.